This T cell receptor beta chain was found in a study of OX40 agonist ivuxolimab in advanced cancers. Notes on the study in general: CD8+ T cells averaged more expanded clones than CD4+.

V lost 0 bases, J lost 4 bases, and 5 bases stayed unmatched. The CDR3 extends over 16 amino acids. CDR1 is SGHDT, CDR2 YYEEEE, per germline. The count of this clone is one. Its antigen remains unidentified. This table comes from immunoSEQ multiplex PCR, and its TCRdb copy is limited to in-frame clones, with some not included. This sample carries tens of thousands of clones, roughly nine tenths of them seen once, and the ten largest clones take about 4%. Samples of blood were obtained at baseline, on cycle 4 day 1, and on cycle 7 day 1. The starting material was CD4+ or CD8+ T cells sorted from blood, obtained in a trial of the OX40 agonist ivuxolimab. The receptor comes from an adult with an advanced solid tumor such as melanoma, head and neck, liver or kidney cancer. V gene TRBV5-6 combines with J gene TRBJ2-1; 9 bases are a match to TRBD2. The CDR3, as DNA: TGTGCCAGCAGCTTGGATCGCACTAGCGGGTACAATGAGCAGTTCTTC. It translates to CASSLDRTSGYNEQFF.